The 32 T cell receptor beta chains below were found in one sample sequenced in a study of graft-versus-host responses after intestinal transplantation. Once graft tissue had been processed, intraepithelial and lamina propria lymphocytes were released. Here immunoSEQ multiplex PCR was the method, and the copy in TCRdb shows in-frame clones only, minus some. The sample includes tens of thousands of clones, around 86% of them seen just once. The specimen comprised ileum tissue, sampled approximately 56 weeks after transplant. Receptor source: a human patient who received an intestinal transplant, so some T cells may come from the graft donor.

This clone was seen a few times. V and J are TRBV2 and TRBJ1-2; 7 bases align to TRBD1. CDR3 length equals 12 residues. With V trimmed by 9 bases and J by 4 bases, 5 bases remained unmatched. Germline loops: CDR1 SNHLY, CDR2 FYNNEI. CDR3 residues: CASNWDSYGYTF. The CDR3 DNA is TGTGCCAGTAATTGGGACAGCTATGGCTACACCTTC.

V and J are TRBV28 and TRBJ1-4; 10 bases fit TRBD1. Germline V CDR1 and CDR2: MDHEN, SYDVKM. The ends lost 3 bases at V and 6 bases at J; junction bases unmatched: 7. The CDR3 covers 16 residues. In DNA, the CDR3 is TGTGCCAGCAGTTTTTATCCCGGGACAGGGGATGAAAAACTGTTTTTT. Its protein product is CASSFYPGTGDEKLFF.

The rearrangement joins TRBV9 to TRBJ2-1, with D uncertain. The CDR3 consists of 12 residues. Trimming removed 0 bases at V and 7 bases at J, with 5 bases between. Germline lookup yields CDR1 SGDLS and CDR2 YYNGEE. CDR3 nucleotides: TGTGCCAGCAGCGTAGAGTTGAATGAGCAGTTCTTC. This encodes CASSVELNEQFF.

This clone came up a few times. The chain joins TRBV9 to TRBJ2-5; no reliable D call. Deletions cut 3 bases from V and 0 bases from J, with 9 bases between. There are 14 residues in the CDR3. Germline V gene data show CDR1 as SGDLS and CDR2 as YYNGEE. The CDR3 is CASSAHLYQETQYF. CDR3 in DNA: TGTGCCAGCAGCGCCCACTTGTACCAAGAGACCCAGTACTTC.

V is TRBV11-2 and J is TRBJ2-5; D perhaps matches TRBD2 (6 bases). The germline CDR1 and CDR2 sequences are SGHAT and FQNNGV. The germline V and J ends were trimmed by 1 base and 5 bases, with 11 bases remaining between them. This CDR3 spans 14 amino acids. The CDR3 protein is CASSLGSGSETQYF. The CDR3 region has the DNA TGTGCCAGCAGCTTAGGCTCCGGGAGCGAGACCCAGTACTTC.

The genes are TRBV7-6 and TRBJ2-1; 13 nucleotides line up with TRBD2. V shed 5 bases, J shed 8 bases, and the junction held 9 bases outside the gene matches. This CDR3 has 16 amino acids. Germline values: CDR1 SGHVS, CDR2 FNYEAQ. DNA for the CDR3: TGTGCCAGCAGCCCACGGACTAGCGGGAGTGGGGATGAGCAGTTCTTC. Amino acid sequence: CASSPRTSGSGDEQFF.

The CDR3 spells CASSFADLGVGTQYF. Here the CDR3 DNA reads TGTGCCAGCAGCTTCGCGGATCTAGGGGTTGGGACCCAGTACTTC. This chain links TRBV7-9 with TRBJ2-5, with TRBD1 as a possible D gene (5 bases). Germline loops: CDR1 SEHNR, CDR2 FQNEAQ (reference sequence). This CDR3 has 15 residues. V gave up 3 bases and J gave up 7 bases, with 18 bases separating them.

CDR3: CASSQVLAGGTDTQYF. DNA for the CDR3: TGTGCCAGCAGCCAAGTACTAGCGGGAGGGACAGATACGCAGTATTTT. The chain uses TRBV4-2 and TRBJ2-3; 13 bases agree with TRBD2. The trim removed 1 base at V and 3 bases at J, leaving 1 base unmatched. Germline assignment: CDR1 LGHNA and CDR2 YNFKEQ. CDR3 length equals 16 residues.

The V and J genes are TRBV12-5 and TRBJ1-4, with 7 bases that match TRBD1. The germline CDR1 and CDR2 sequences are LGHNT and FRNRAP. The J segment lost 4 bases and the V segment lost 5 bases, leaving 7 bases of the junction unmatched. The CDR3 runs 15 residues. The CDR3 here is CASGPTGVNNEKLFF. The CDR3, as DNA: TGTGCTAGTGGTCCAACAGGGGTGAATAATGAAAAACTGTTTTTT.

The rearrangement joins TRBV6-6 to TRBJ1-2; D might be TRBD1 (5 bases). The CDR3 runs 14 residues. Trimming removed 5 bases from V and 2 bases from J, with 12 bases in between. Germline V gives CDR1 MNHNY, CDR2 SVGAGI (reference sequence). CDR3 bases: TGTGCCAGCAGTGTGAGGGGCTTAAACTATGGCTACACCTTC. As protein: CASSVRGLNYGYTF.

The rearrangement joins TRBV28 to TRBJ1-1; no clear D gene. V was shortened by 6 bases and J by 4 bases, with 15 bases between the two germline ends. This CDR3 spans 14 amino acids. The germline CDR1 and CDR2 sequences are MDHEN and SYDVKM. CDR3 protein: CASSLGWASTEAFF. The CDR3 region has the DNA TGTGCCAGCAGCTTGGGTTGGGCATCCACTGAAGCTTTCTTT.

The chain uses TRBV18 and TRBJ2-7; TRBD2 is a possible D gene (5 bases). Germline CDR1 KGHSH, CDR2 LQKENI. Trimming shortened V by 3 bases and J by 3 bases, and 9 bases separated the two germline ends. The CDR3 length is 13 residues. In nucleotides, the CDR3 is TGTGCCAGCTCACCGGCTAGCTTCTACGAGCAGTACTTC. Protein sequence: CASSPASFYEQYF.

The V gene is TRBV4-2, the J gene TRBJ2-5; 13 positions agree with TRBD2. CDR1 and CDR2 from the germline V gene are LGHNA and YNFKEQ. Trimming took 3 bases from V and 1 from J; bases not matched to a gene: 2. This CDR3 comprises 16 residues. In nucleotides, the CDR3 is TGTGCCAGCAGCCAGGGACTAGCGGGGACCCAAGAGACCCAGTACTTC. Translation: CASSQGLAGTQETQYF.

This clone has only one observation. The rearrangement joins TRBV6-1 to TRBJ1-1; 8 bases align to TRBD1. Germline values: CDR1 MNHNS, CDR2 SASEGT. The CDR3 contains 16 residues. V gave up 4 bases and J gave up 1 base; unmatched junction bases: 8. For the CDR3, the DNA is TGTGCCAGCAGTGCTCGGACAGGGAGGGGGAACACTGAAGCTTTCTTT. This translates into CASSARTGRGNTEAFF.

This clone was seen only once. The chain links TRBV6-5 to TRBJ2-1; a weak D match, TRBD2 (6 bases). Germline V lookup: CDR1 MNHEY, CDR2 SVGAGI. The V gene lost 6 bases and the J gene lost 8 bases, with 20 bases spanning the gap. CDR3 length: 15 residues. In nucleotides, the CDR3 is TGTGCCAGCAGCCTGGGACTCCTGATTGGGGATGAGCAGTTCTTC. Residues: CASSLGLLIGDEQFF.

The V and J genes are TRBV7-9 and TRBJ2-3; 12 bases match TRBD2. The V segment lost 0 bases and the J segment 4 bases; nucleotides outside the gene matches: 5. This CDR3 is built from 17 residues. Germline values: CDR1 SEHNR, CDR2 FQNEAQ (reference sequence). The CDR3 is CASSLAGLAGGSDTQYF. CDR3 nucleotide sequence: TGTGCCAGCAGCTTAGCGGGCCTAGCGGGAGGGTCAGATACGCAGTATTTT.

The V gene is TRBV4-1, the J gene TRBJ1-6, with D unresolved. Germline CDR1 reads MGHRA; CDR2 reads YSYEKL. CDR3 length: 15 amino acids. V lost 1 base and J 4 bases, leaving 8 bases between the germline ends. The CDR3 DNA sequence: TGCGCCAGCAGCCAAGTTACACAGTATAATTCACCCCTCCACTTT. It is translated as CASSQVTQYNSPLHF.

The chain recombines TRBV10-3 with TRBJ2-5; TRBD1 might be the D (6 bases). The CDR3 runs 14 residues. Trimming took off 8 bases at V and 1 base at J, with 14 bases between the two ends. Germline V gene data show CDR1 as ENHRY and CDR2 as SYGVKD. The CDR3 spells CAIGTTPLQETQYF. The CDR3 DNA is TGTGCCATCGGGACAACGCCCCTCCAAGAGACCCAGTACTTC.

J is TRBJ1-1 and V is TRBV6-4, with D unresolved. CDR1 and CDR2 from the germline V gene are MRHNA and SNTAGT. Trimming took 0 bases from V and 5 from J, leaving 13 bases between them. The CDR3 length is 15 residues. CDR3 protein: CASSDSFGEWTEAFF. The CDR3 DNA is TGTGCCAGCAGTGACTCGTTCGGGGAGTGGACTGAAGCTTTCTTT.

Turning to this clone: The junction differs from germline at one of its ends, possibly a read error. The chain has TRBV7-2 and TRBJ2-1; D may correspond to TRBD1 or TRBD2 (6 bases each). The CDR3 spans 14 residues. Germline values: CDR1 SGHTA, CDR2 FQGNSA. CDR3 in amino acids: CASSLGGARYERFF. The CDR3 DNA sequence: TGTGCCAGCAGCTTAGGGGGGGCGAGGTATGAGCGGTTCTTC.

The chain couples TRBV7-8 to TRBJ2-3; D ambiguous. Germline V lookup: CDR1 SGHVS, CDR2 FQNEAQ. Trimming shortened V by 1 base and J by 2 bases, and 7 bases separated the two germline ends. The CDR3 is 14 residues long. The CDR3 nucleotides are TGTGCCAGCAGCTTAGGGACCTCCACAGATACGCAGTATTTT. Translating gives CASSLGTSTDTQYF.

This clone has a single count. The rearrangement joins TRBV11-3 to TRBJ2-2, with unresolved D. The germline CDR1 and CDR2 sequences are SGHNT and YENEEA. Trimming cost V 3 bases and J 7 bases, with 3 bases left between them. This CDR3 has 11 amino acids. This CDR3 reads CASSFGGELFF. In nucleotides, the CDR3 is TGTGCCAGCAGCTTTGGCGGGGAGCTGTTTTTT.

The chain uses TRBV10-3 and TRBJ1-2; D uncertain. The CDR3 sequence is 13 residues long. Germline CDR1 reads ENHRY; CDR2 reads SYGVKD. The germline V and J ends were trimmed by 6 bases and 5 bases, with 13 bases remaining between them. The CDR3 DNA reads as TGTGCCATCAGCGGGTCTATCAATTATGGCTACACCTTC. It translates to CAISGSINYGYTF.

The rearrangement joins TRBV25-1 to TRBJ2-2; D not certain. The germline V gene encodes CDR1 MGHDK and CDR2 SYGVNS. The CDR3 consists of 14 residues. The V gene lost 3 bases and the J gene lost 5 bases, with 10 bases spanning the gap. Here the CDR3 reads CASSDNSQTGELFF. CDR3 in DNA: TGTGCCAGCAGTGACAATTCCCAGACCGGGGAGCTGTTTTTT.

The genes are TRBV9 and TRBJ2-4; a weak D match, TRBD1 (5 bases). The germline V and J ends were trimmed by 5 bases and 3 bases, with 12 bases remaining between them. The CDR3 sequence is 14 residues long. Germline V gives CDR1 SGDLS, CDR2 YYNGEE. The DNA for the CDR3 is TGTGCCAGCAGTTTAGGGGTAGACAAAAACATTCAGTACTTC. Its translation: CASSLGVDKNIQYF.

The rearrangement links TRBV6-1 to TRBJ2-1; D is ambiguous. Trimming took off 8 bases at V and 4 bases at J, with 12 bases between the two ends. This CDR3 has 13 residues. Germline lookup yields CDR1 MNHNS and CDR2 SASEGT. The CDR3 DNA reads as TGTGCCAGCGGAGTTCTTAATTACAATGAGCAGTTCTTC. Translated: CASGVLNYNEQFF.

V is TRBV5-1 and J is TRBJ2-7, with unresolved D. The V and J ends lost 4 bases and 3 bases respectively, with 5 bases between them. The CDR3 extends over 11 amino acids. Germline CDR1 reads SGHRS; CDR2 reads YFSETQ. The CDR3 sequence is CASSTDYEQYF. The CDR3 region has the DNA TGCGCCAGCAGCACGGACTACGAGCAGTACTTC.

The chain employs TRBV15 and TRBJ1-5; D ambiguous. Germline V lookup: CDR1 LNHNV, CDR2 YYDKDF (reference sequence). The CDR3 contains 13 residues. Between the trimmed V and J ends, which lost 6 bases and 4 bases, there was a span of 10 bases. CDR3: CATSTDGNQPQHF. The CDR3 nucleotides are TGTGCCACCAGTACCGACGGGAATCAGCCCCAGCATTTT.

The rearrangement links TRBV5-1 to TRBJ2-7; 11 positions agree with TRBD2. The CDR3 extends over 16 amino acids. The V segment lost 4 bases and the J segment 3 bases; nucleotides outside the gene matches: 9. Looked up from germline, CDR1 is SGHRS and CDR2 is YFSETQ. The CDR3 sequence: CASSVSASGGLYEQYF. DNA for the CDR3: TGCGCCAGCAGCGTGTCTGCTAGCGGGGGGCTCTACGAGCAGTACTTC.

V gene TRBV6-1 combines with J gene TRBJ1-3; D is uncertain. The V gene's germline CDR1 is MNHNS and CDR2 SASEGT. V lost 2 bases and J 0 bases, leaving 5 bases between the germline ends. The CDR3 runs to 14 residues. This chain's CDR3 is CASSEWDSGNTIYF. The CDR3 region has the DNA TGTGCCAGCAGTGAATGGGACTCTGGAAACACCATATATTTT.

V and J are TRBV7-8 and TRBJ1-5; D may be TRBD1 (6 bases). The germline V gene encodes CDR1 SGHVS and CDR2 FQNEAQ. CDR3 size: 15 residues. Trimming left V 3 bases short and J 1 base short, with 10 bases between. The CDR3 loop reads CASSFRGGSNQPQHF. CDR3 coding DNA: TGTGCCAGCAGCTTTAGGGGGGGAAGCAATCAGCCCCAGCATTTT.

The chain has TRBV7-8 and TRBJ2-1; TRBD2 matches at 8 bases. Germline CDR1 SGHVS, CDR2 FQNEAQ. J was trimmed by 7 bases and V by 1 base; bases with no gene match: 9. CDR3 length equals 16 residues. DNA of the CDR3: TGTGCCAGCAGCTTAGTAGCTAGCGGGCCTTTAAATGAGCAGTTCTTC. The encoded protein is CASSLVASGPLNEQFF.